This TCR beta chain was identified in a study of blood T cell repertoires in COVID-19. Study overall: T cells, B-cell-depleted T cells, or PBMCs provided the cDNA or gDNA that served as material.

Germline values: CDR1 MNHEY, CDR2 SMNVEV (reference sequence). The V end lost 2 bases, the J end lost 4 bases, and 8 bases lay between the germline ends. This CDR3 comprises 13 residues. The assay was immunoSEQ multiplex PCR, and TCRdb's table has in-frame clones only and misses some. The sample includes roughly 230,000 clones, around 83% of them seen just once. In its sample, this clone was seen a few times. The clonotype was recovered from a woman aged 50 to 60 with acute or convalescent COVID-19. The chain is built from TRBV27 and TRBJ1-1, with D unresolved. The specimen sequenced was peripheral blood. The CDR3 DNA follows: TGTGCCAGCAGTTTAAGTAGCCCCACTGAAGCTTTCTTT. It specifies CASSLSSPTEAFF.